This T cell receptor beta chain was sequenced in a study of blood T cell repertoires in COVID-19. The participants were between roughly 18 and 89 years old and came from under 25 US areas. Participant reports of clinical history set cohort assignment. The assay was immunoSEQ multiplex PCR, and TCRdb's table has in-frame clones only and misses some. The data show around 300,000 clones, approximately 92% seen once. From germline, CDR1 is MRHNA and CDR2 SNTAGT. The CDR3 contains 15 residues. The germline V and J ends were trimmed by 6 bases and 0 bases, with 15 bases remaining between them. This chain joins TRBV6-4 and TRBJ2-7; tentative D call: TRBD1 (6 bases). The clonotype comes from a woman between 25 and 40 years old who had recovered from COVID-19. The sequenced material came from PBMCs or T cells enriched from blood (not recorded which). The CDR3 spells CASRNRATSSYEQYF. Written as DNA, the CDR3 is TGTGCCAGCAGGAACAGGGCCACGAGCTCCTACGAGCAGTACTTC.